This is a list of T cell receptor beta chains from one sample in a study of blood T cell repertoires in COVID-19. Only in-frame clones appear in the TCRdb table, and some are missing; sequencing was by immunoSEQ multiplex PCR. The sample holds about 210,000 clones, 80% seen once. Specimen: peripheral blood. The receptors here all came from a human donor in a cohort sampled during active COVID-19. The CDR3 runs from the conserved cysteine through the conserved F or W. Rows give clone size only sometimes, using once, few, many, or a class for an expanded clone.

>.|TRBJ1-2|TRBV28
CASSLIPSGGGDGYTF
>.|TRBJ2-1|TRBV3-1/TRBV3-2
CASSQVWVRDSYNEQFF
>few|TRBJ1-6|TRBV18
CASSSDRPPLSLHF
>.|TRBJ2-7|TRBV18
CASGLPNSYEQYF
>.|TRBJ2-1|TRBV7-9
CASSFTGTGSTYNEQFF
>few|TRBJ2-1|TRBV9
CASSPPSGVDGDEQFF
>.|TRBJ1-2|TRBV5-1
CASAIREGGRGGYTF
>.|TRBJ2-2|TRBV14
CASSQRLVNTGELFF
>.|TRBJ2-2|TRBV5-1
CASSTGILAGVSGELFF
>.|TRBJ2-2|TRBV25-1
CASSEYLPGINGELFF
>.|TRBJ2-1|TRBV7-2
CASSLERGREQFF
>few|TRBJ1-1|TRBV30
CAWGLQRGLKTEAFF
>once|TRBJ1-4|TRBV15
CATSRDSFNEKLFF
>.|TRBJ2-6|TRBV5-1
CASSLGGGANVLTF
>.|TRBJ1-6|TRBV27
CASSFVGQNSPLHF
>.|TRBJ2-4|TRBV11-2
CASSLLGQKNIQYF
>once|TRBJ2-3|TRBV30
CAWSVGRGSQYF
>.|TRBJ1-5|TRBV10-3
CAIGGQSNQPQHF
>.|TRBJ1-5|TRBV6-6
CASSYGVGRGDQPQHF
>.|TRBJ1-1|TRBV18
CASSPPGRGTEAFF
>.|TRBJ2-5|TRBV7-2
CASSFQGAPETQYF
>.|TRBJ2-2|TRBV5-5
CASSLGGLAGAPGGGELFF
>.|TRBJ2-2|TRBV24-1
CATSDPGQVEWAGELFF
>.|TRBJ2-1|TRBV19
CASSIRPREQFF
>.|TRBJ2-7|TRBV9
CASSPRTGIDEQYF
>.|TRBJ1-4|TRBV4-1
CASSQTGTNEKLFF
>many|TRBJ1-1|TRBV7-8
CASSLGGDKNTEAFF
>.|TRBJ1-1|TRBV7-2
CASSFELAFF
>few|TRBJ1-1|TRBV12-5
CASGSMTPGDGNTEAFF
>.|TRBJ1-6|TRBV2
CTSSRQGVVHSPLHF
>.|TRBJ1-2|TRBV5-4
CASSLAQGRDGYTF
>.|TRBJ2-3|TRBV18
CASSPWTSGGRGTDTQYF
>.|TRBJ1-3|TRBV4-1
CASSQETDSGNTIYF
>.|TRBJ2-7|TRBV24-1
CATSDSRGFPYEQYF
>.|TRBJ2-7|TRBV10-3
CAISEVVDYEQYF
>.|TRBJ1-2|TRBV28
CAATSGSYGYTF
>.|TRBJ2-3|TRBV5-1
CASMRERNTDTQYF
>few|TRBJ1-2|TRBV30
CAWSVRVFGYTF
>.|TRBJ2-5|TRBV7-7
CASSPNRGVQETQYF
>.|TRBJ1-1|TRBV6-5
CASSRQRDTEAFF
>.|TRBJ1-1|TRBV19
CASSIQVHTEAFF
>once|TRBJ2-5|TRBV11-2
CASSLDQLETQYF
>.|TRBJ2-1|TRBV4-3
CASSPGTDQYNEQFF
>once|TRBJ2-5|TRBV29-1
CSALIVETQYF
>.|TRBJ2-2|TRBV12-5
CASGSRGGSETYSENTGELFF
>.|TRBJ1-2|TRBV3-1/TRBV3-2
CASSPGGHGYTF
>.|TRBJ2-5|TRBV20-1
CSASRTAQETQYF
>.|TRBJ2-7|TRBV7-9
CASSNTAGAASYEQYF
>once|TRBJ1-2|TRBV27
CASGSPTGTYYGYTF
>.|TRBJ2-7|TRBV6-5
CASSYSPTGAYEQYF
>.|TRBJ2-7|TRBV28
CATRDGSSYEQYF
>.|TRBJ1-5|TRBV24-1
CATSDLGDGQPQHF
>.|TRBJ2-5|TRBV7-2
CASSATGGETQYF
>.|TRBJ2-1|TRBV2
CASRPSGTSRINEQFF
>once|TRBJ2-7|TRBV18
CASSLRTGGDLLEQYF
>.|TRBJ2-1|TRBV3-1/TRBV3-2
CASSQDDFWLAGSNEQFF
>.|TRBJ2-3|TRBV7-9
CASSTQRELRSGTDTQYF
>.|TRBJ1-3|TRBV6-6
CASSWDSVSGNTIYF